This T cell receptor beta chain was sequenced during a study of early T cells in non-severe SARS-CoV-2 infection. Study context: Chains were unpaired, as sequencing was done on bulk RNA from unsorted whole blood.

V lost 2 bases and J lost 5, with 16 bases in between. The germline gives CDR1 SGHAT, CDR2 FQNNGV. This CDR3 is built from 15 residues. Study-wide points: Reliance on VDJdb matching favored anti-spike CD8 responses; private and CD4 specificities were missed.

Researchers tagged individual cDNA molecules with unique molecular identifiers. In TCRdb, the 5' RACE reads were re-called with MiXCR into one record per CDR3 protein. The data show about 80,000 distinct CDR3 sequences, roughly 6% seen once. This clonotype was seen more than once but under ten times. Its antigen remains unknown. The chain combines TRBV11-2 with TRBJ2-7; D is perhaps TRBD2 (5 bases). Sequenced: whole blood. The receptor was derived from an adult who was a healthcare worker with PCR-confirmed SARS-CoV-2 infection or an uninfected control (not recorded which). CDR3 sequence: CASSLNSRRGDEQYF. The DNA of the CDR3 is TGTGCCAGCAGCTTAAACTCCAGACGGGGTGACGAGCAGTACTTC.